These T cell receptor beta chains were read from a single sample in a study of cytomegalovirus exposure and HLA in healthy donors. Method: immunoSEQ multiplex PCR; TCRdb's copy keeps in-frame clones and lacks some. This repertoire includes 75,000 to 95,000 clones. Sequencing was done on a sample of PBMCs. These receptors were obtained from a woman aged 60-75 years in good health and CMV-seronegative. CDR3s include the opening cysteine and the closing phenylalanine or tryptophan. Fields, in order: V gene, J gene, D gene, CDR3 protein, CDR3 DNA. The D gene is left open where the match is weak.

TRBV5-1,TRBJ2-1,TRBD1,CASSLGQGSSNEQFF,TGCGCCAGCAGCCTGGGACAGGGTTCGAGCAATGAGCAGTTCTTC
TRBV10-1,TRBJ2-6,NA,CASSDTSGANVLTF,TGCGCCAGCAGTGATACGAGTGGGGCCAACGTCCTGACTTTC
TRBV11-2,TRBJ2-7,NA,CASSLDPGSGYEQYF,TGTGCCAGCAGCTTAGATCCGGGGAGTGGCTACGAGCAGTACTTC
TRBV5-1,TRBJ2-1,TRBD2,CASSLEWTSGNYNEQFF,TGCGCCAGCAGCTTGGAATGGACTAGCGGGAACTACAATGAGCAGTTCTTC
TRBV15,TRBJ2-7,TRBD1,CATSREPLSRQGPYEQYF,TGTGCCACCAGCAGAGAACCTCTATCTAGACAGGGTCCCTACGAGCAGTACTTC
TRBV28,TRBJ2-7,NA,CASSSFYEQYF,TGTGCCAGCAGTTCCTTCTACGAGCAGTACTTC
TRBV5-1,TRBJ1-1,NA,CASTASTVNTEAFF,TGCGCCAGCACCGCGTCCACCGTAAACACTGAAGCTTTCTTT
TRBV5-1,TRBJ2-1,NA,CASSLVRTEMYNEQFF,TGCGCCAGCAGCTTGGTGCGTACAGAAATGTACAATGAGCAGTTCTTC
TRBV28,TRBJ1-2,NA,CGTGVGYTF,TGTGGGACCGGGGTTGGCTACACCTTC
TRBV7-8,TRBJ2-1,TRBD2,CASSSQREAPSGQFF,TGTGCCAGCAGTTCGCAGCGGGAGGCCCCGAGTGGGCAGTTCTTC
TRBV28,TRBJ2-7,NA,CASRGPGGLQVEQYF,TGTGCCAGCCGGGGTCCGGGGGGCCTACAGGTAGAGCAGTACTTC
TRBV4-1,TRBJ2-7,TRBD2,CASSQALAGTYEQYF,TGCGCCAGCAGCCAAGCACTAGCGGGTACCTACGAGCAGTACTTC
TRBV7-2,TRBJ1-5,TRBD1,CASSLVSGQGLNQPQHF,TGTGCCAGCAGCTTAGTTTCCGGACAGGGCCTAAATCAGCCCCAGCATTTT
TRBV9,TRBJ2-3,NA,CASSPRWSSDTQYF,TGTGCCAGCAGCCCCCGGTGGAGCTCAGATACGCAGTATTTT
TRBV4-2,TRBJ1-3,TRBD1,CASRRDRASGNTIYF,TGTGCCAGCAGGAGGGACAGGGCCTCTGGAAACACCATATATTTT
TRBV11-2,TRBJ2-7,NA,CASSHATTVGEDF,TGTGCCAGCAGCCATGCCACGACAGTAGGGGAAGACTTC
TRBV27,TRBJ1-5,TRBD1,CASSLTGEGNQPQHF,TGTGCCAGCAGTTTAACAGGGGAAGGCAATCAGCCCCAGCATTTT
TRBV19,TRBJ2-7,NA,CASSSRPRGIGYEQYF,TGTGCCAGTAGTTCCCGCCCGAGGGGGATAGGCTACGAGCAGTACTTC
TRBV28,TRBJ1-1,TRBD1,CASRQGQPVTEAFF,TGTGCCAGCAGACAGGGACAGCCCGTCACTGAAGCTTTCTTT
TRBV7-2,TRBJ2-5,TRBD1,CASSLGVGQAAQETQYF,TGTGCCAGCAGCTTAGGGGTGGGACAGGCGGCGCAAGAGACCCAGTACTTC
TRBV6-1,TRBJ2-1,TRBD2,CARNRREVPYNEQFF,TGTGCCCGGAACCGGCGGGAGGTCCCCTACAATGAGCAGTTCTTC
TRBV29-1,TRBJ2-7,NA,CSSQRGAYEQYF,TGCAGCTCTCAACGCGGGGCCTACGAGCAGTACTTC
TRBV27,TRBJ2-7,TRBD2,CATRLVTSGSYEQYF,TGTGCCACCAGGCTAGTGACTAGCGGGTCCTACGAGCAGTACTTC